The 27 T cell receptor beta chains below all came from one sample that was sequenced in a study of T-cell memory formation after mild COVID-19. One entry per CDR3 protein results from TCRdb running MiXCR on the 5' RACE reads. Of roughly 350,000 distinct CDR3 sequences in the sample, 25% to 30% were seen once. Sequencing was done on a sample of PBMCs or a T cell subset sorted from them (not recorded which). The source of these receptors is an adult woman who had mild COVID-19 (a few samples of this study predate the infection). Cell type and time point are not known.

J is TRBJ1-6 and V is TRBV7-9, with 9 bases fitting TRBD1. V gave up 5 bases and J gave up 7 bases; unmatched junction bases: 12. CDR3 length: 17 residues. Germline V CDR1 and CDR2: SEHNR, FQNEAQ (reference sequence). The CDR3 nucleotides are TGTGCCAGCAGCACCACTCCGCCGGGACAGGGAAATTCACCCCTCCACTTT. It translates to CASSTTPPGQGNSPLHF.

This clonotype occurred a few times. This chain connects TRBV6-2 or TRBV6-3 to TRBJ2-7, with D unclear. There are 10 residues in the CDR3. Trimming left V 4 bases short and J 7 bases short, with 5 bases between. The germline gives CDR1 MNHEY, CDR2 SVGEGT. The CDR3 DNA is TGTGCCAGCAGTTCCCGGGAGCAGTACTTC. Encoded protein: CASSSREQYF.

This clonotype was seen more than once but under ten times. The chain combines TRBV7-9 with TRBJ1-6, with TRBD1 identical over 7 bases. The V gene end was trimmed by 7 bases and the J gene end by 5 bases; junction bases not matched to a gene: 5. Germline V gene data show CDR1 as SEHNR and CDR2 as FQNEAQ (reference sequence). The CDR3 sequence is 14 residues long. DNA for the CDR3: TGTGCCAGCAACCGAGGACAGGATAATTCACCCCTCCACTTT. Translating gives CASNRGQDNSPLHF.

Here the CDR3 DNA reads TGTGCCACCAGTGAGACCGGGACAGGTTATGAAAAACTGTTTTTT. Amino acid sequence: CATSETGTGYEKLFF. V usage is TRBV24-1 and J usage is TRBJ1-4; 8 positions agree with TRBD1. Germline CDR1 KGHDR, CDR2 SFDVKD. Trimming at V came to 4 bases and at J to 6 bases, leaving 6 bases not matched to a gene. The CDR3 has 15 amino acids.

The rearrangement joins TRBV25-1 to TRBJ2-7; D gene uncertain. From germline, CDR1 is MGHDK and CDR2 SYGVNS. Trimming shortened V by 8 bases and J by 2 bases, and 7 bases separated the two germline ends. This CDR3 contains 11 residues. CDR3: CASANTYEQYF. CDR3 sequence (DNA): TGTGCCAGCGCGAATACCTACGAGCAGTACTTC.

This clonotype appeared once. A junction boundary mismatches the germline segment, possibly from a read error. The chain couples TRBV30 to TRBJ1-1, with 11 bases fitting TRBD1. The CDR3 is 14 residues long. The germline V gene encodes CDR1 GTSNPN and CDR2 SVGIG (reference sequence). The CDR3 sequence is CAWTTGTGGRSFRF. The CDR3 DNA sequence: TGTGCCTGGACAACCGGGACAGGGGGAAGAAGCTTTAGATTT.

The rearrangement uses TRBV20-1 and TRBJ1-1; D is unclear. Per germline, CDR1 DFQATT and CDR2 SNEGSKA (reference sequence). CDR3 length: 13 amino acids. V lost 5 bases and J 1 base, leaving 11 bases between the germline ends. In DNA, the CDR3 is TGCAGTGCTCGACACCAGCCGAACACTGAAGCTTTCTTT. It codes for CSARHQPNTEAFF.

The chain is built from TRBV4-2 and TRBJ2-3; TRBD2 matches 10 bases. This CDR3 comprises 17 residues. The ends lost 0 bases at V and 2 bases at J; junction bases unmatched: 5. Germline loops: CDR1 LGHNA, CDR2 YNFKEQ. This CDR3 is CASSQDVGTSATDTQYF. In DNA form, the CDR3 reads TGTGCCAGCAGCCAAGATGTGGGGACTAGCGCCACAGATACGCAGTATTTT.

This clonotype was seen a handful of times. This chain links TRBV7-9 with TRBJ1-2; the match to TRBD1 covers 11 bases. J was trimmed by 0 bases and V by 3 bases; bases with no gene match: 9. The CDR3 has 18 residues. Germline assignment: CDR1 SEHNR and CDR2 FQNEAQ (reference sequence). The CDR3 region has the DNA TGTGCCAGCAGCTTGCCACCGGGACAGGGGGAAGCTAACTATGGCTACACCTTC. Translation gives CASSLPPGQGEANYGYTF.

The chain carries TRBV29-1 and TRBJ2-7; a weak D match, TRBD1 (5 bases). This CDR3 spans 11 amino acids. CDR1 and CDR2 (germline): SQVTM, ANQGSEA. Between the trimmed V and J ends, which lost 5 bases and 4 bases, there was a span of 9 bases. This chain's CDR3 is CSVQTAYEQYF. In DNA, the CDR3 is TGCAGCGTTCAGACAGCGTACGAGCAGTACTTC.

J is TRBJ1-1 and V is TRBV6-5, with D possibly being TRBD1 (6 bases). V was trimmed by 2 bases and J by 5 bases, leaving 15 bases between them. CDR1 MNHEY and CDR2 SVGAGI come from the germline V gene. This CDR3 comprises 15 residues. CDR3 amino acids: CASSYDEAGVTEAFF. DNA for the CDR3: TGTGCCAGCAGTTACGATGAGGCAGGGGTGACTGAAGCTTTCTTT.

The CDR3 loop is CASSYGAAGASTEAFF. The CDR3, as DNA: TGTGCCAGCAGTTACGGGGCGGCGGGGGCCAGCACTGAAGCTTTCTTT. This chain connects TRBV6-5 to TRBJ1-1, with a possible D match to TRBD1 (6 bases). CDR3 length equals 16 residues. V lost 2 bases and J lost 4, with 17 bases in between. Looked up from germline, CDR1 is MNHEY and CDR2 is SVGAGI.

CDR3 sequence reads: CATSRGGGFNQPQHF. CDR3 in DNA: TGTGCCACCAGCAGAGGTGGGGGATTCAATCAGCCCCAGCATTTT. This chain connects TRBV15 to TRBJ1-5; maybe TRBD1 (5 bases). The CDR3 contains 15 residues. Germline loops: CDR1 LNHNV, CDR2 YYDKDF (reference sequence). With 1 base removed from V and 3 bases from J, the gap between germline ends came to 10 bases.

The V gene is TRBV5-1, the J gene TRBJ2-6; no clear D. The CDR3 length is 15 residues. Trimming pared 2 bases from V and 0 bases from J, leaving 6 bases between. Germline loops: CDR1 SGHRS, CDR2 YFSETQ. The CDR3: CASSFSNSGANVLTF. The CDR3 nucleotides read TGCGCCAGCAGCTTTTCGAACTCTGGGGCCAACGTCCTGACTTTC.

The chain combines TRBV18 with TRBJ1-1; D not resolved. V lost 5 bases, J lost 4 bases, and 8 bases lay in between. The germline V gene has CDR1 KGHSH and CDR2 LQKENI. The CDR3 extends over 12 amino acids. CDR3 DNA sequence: TGTGCCAGCTCATCCGAGACCACTGAAGCTTTCTTT. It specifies CASSSETTEAFF.

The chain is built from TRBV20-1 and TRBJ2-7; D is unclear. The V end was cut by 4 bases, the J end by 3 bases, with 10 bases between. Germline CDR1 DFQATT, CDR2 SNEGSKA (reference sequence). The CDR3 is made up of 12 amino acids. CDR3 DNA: TGCAGTGCTATTAGACCGGACTACGAGCAGTACTTC. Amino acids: CSAIRPDYEQYF.

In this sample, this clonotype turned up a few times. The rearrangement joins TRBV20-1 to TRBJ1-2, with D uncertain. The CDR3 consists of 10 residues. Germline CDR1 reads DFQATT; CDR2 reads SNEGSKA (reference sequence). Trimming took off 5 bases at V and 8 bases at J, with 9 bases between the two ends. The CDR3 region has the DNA TGCAGTGCTCACCGAGTAGGCTACACCTTC. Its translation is CSAHRVGYTF.

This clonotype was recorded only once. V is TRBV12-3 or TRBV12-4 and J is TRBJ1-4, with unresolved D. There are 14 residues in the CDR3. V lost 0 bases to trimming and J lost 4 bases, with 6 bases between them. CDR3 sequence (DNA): TGTGCCAGCAGTTTAGCGTACAGTAATGAAAAACTGTTTTTT. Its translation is CASSLAYSNEKLFF.

In DNA, the CDR3 is TGTGCCAGCAGTTCACAGGGTTCGGAGCAGTACTTC. It yields the protein CASSSQGSEQYF. The chain uses TRBV12-3 or TRBV12-4 and TRBJ2-7, with a possible D match to TRBD1 (6 bases). The V end lost 4 bases, the J end lost 7 bases, and 11 bases lay between the germline ends. The CDR3 sequence is 12 residues long.

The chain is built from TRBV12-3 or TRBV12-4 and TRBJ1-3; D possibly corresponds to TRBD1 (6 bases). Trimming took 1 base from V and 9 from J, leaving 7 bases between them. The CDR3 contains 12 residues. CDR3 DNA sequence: TGTGCCAGCAGTTTAGGGGGGGCCACCATATATTTT. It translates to CASSLGGATIYF.

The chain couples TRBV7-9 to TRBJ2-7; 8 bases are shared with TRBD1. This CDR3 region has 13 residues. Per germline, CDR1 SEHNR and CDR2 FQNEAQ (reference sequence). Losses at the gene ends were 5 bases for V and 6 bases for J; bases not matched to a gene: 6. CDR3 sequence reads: CASSPLGQAEQYF. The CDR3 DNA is TGTGCCAGCAGCCCCCTGGGACAGGCCGAGCAGTACTTC.

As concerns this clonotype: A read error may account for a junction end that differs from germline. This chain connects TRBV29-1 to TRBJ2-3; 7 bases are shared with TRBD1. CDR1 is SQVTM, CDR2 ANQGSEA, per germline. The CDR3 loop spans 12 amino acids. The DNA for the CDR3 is TGCAGCGTGGAAGGGGGCAGAGATACGCAGTGTTTT. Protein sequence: CSVEGGRDTQCF.

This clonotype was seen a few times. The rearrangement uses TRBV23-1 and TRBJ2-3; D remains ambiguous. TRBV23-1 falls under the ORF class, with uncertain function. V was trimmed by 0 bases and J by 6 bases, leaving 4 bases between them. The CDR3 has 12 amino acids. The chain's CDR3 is CASSQSSDTQYF. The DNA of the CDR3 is TGCGCCAGCAGTCAATCGTCTGATACGCAGTATTTT.

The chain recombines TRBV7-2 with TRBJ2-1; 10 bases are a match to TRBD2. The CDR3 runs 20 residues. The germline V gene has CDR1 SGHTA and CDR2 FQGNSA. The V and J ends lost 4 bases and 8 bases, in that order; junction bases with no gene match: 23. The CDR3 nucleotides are TGTGCCAGCAGCTCTGTGTGGATTCTAGCGGGAGAGGGGGCTCGGTATGAGCAGTTCTTC. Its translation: CASSSVWILAGEGARYEQFF.

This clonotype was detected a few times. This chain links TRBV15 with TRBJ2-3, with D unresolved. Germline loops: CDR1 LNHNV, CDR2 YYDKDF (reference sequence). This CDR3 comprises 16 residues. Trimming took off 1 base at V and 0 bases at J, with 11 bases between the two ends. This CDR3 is CATSRGYRTSTDTQYF. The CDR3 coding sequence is TGTGCCACCAGCAGAGGTTATAGAACTAGCACAGATACGCAGTATTTT. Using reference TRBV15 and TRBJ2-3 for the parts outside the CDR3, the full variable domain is DAMVIQNPRYQVTQFGKPVTLSCSQTLNHNVMYWYQQKSSQAPKLLFHYYDKDFNNEADTPDNFQSRRPNTSFCFLDIRSPGLGDTAMYLCATSRGYRTSTDTQYFGPGTRLTVL.

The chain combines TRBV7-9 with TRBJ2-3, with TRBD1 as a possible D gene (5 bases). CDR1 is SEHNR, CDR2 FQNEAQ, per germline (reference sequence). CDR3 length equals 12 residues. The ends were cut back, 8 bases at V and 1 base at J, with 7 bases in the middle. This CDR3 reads CASGHGTDTQYF. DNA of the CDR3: TGTGCCAGCGGACACGGCACAGATACGCAGTATTTT.

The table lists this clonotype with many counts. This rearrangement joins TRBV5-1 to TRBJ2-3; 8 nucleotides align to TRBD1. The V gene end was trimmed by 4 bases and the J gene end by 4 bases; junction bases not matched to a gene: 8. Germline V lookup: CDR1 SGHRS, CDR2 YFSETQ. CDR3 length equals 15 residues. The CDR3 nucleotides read TGCGCCAGCAGCGGGGGCAGGGGGCGGTCAGATACGCAGTATTTT. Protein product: CASSGGRGRSDTQYF. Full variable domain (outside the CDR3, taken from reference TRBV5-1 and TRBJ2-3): KAGVTQTPRYLIKTRGQQVTLSCSPISGHRSVSWYQQTPGQGLQFLFEYFSETQRNKGNFPGRFSGRQFSNSRSEMNVSTLELGDSALYLCASSGGRGRSDTQYFGPGTRLTVL.